The clone carrying this TCR beta chain was seen once. Antigen unknown. The data were obtained in a study of T cell responses to AZD1222 COVID-19 vaccine. Study-wide results and caveats: Researchers report vaccine-associated CD4 TCRs spanning spike, with dominance at 160-218 and 743-854. Just six people given AZD1222 tested seropositive at baseline. Nearly half of spike-specific TCRs reportedly go after variant regions that carry no mutations.

Germline V gives CDR1 MNHEY, CDR2 SVGEGT. V lost 0 bases and J 2 bases, leaving 23 bases between the germline ends. The CDR3 contains 19 residues. Repertoires were generated with immunoSEQ multiplex PCR, while TCRdb's copy carries only in-frame clones and drops some. The table includes some 120,000 clones, over 85% detected once. The chain is built from TRBV6-2 or TRBV6-3 and TRBJ2-7; D perhaps matches TRBD2 (6 bases). This clonotype originated in an adult in good health. This sample comprised peripheral blood, obtained on day 0 of AZD1222 vaccination. The CDR3 DNA is TGTGCCAGCAGTTACTCAAGCCAAGCGGGCCGCAGCAGGGCCTACGAGCAGTACTTC. The encoded protein is CASSYSSQAGRSRAYEQYF.